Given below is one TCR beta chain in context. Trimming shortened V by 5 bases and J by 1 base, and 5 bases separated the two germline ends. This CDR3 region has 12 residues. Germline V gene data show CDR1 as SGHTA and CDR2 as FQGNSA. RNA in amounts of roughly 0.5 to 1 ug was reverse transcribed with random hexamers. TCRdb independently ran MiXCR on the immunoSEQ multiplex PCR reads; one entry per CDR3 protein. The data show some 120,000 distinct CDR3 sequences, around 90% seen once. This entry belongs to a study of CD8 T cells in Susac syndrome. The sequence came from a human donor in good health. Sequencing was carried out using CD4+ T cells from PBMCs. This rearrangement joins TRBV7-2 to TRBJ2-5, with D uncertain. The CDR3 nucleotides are TGTGCCAGCAGCAGAAGCCAAGAGACCCAGTACTTC. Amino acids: CASSRSQETQYF. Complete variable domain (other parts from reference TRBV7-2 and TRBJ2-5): GAGVSQSPSNKVTEKGKDVELRCDPISGHTALYWYRQSLGQGLEFLIYFQGNSAPDKSGLPSDRFSAERTGGSVSTLTIQRTQQEDSAVYLCASSRSQETQYFGPGTRLLVL.